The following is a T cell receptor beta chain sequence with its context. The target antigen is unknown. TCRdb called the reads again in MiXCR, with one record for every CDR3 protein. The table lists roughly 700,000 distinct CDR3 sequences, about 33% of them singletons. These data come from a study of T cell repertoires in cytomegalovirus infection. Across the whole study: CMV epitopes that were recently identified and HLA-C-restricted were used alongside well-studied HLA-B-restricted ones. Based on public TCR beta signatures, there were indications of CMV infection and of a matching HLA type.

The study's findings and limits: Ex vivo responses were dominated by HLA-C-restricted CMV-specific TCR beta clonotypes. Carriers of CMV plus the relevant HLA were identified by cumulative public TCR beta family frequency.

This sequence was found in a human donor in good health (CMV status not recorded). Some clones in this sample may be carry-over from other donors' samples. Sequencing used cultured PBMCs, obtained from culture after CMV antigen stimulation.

In DNA, the CDR3 is TGTGCCACCAGCACCAGGGACATCAGGTCCTACAATGAGCAGTTCTTC. This gives the protein CATSTRDIRSYNEQFF. The chain uses TRBV15 and TRBJ2-1; possible D gene TRBD1, 6 bases. Germline values: CDR1 LNHNV, CDR2 YYDKDF (reference sequence). This CDR3 spans 16 amino acids. V was pared by 4 bases and J by 1 base, with 14 bases between.